This T cell receptor (beta chain) was recovered during a study of blood T cell repertoires in COVID-19. Turning to the study itself: T cells, B-cell-depleted T cells, or PBMCs provided the cDNA or gDNA that served as material.

V trimming: 4 bases; J trimming: 3 bases; junction bases outside the gene matches: 5. Germline V CDR1 and CDR2: LGHDT, YNNKEL (reference sequence). This CDR3 is built from 15 residues. The authors' processing: Reference gene primer amplification in the assay estimated nucleated cell counts. Profiled with immunoSEQ multiplex PCR; TCRdb holds only in-frame clones, not every one. V, J and clone size were drawn from that table, and D and trimming were deduced from the DNA. The table lists 95,000 to 150,000 clones, 70% to 90% of them singletons. The chain combines TRBV3-1 (or the pseudogene TRBV3-2) with TRBJ2-2; 7 nucleotides match TRBD2. Sequenced: peripheral blood. This clonotype originated in a man between 45 and 60 years old with acute or convalescent COVID-19. CDR3: CASSRLAVDTGELFF. The CDR3 region has the DNA TGTGCCAGCAGCCGTCTAGCGGTCGACACCGGGGAGCTGTTTTTT.